This T cell receptor beta chain derives from a study of neurological immune-mediated disorders. TCRdb re-called the 5' RACE reads through MiXCR, storing one row per CDR3 protein. The sample includes 25,000 to 40,000 distinct CDR3 sequences, about 1.6% of them seen just once. The CDR3 is made up of 16 amino acids. Per germline, CDR1 MDHEN and CDR2 SYDVKM. Trimming left V 5 bases short and J 4 bases short, with 20 bases between. The table lists this clonotype with many counts. This TCR came from a woman in her thirties with multiple sclerosis. Sequenced: PBMCs. The chain couples TRBV28 to TRBJ2-5, with D perhaps being TRBD1 or TRBD2 (6 bases each). The CDR3 loop is CASSRGRLRGGETQYF. The CDR3 DNA reads TGTGCCAGCAGTAGAGGGCGGCTCAGGGGAGGAGAGACCCAGTACTTC.